This T cell receptor beta chain is from a study of a mutant IDH1 vaccine in newly diagnosed glioma. Study-wide background: Patients previously underwent radiotherapy, temozolomide, or both, and most underwent both.

This clone was found once. Noted time point: baseline, week 1 (first vaccination visit). Treatment in this sample: pre-vaccination baseline after standard-of-care therapy. Sequencing used immunoSEQ multiplex PCR; TCRdb keeps in-frame clones, though not all of them. The table shows about 92,000 clones, with around 77% occurring only once. This CDR3 is 15 amino acids long. CDR1 and CDR2 (germline): MDHEN, SYDVKM. Trimming took off 4 bases at V and 6 bases at J, with 18 bases between the two ends. Sample: PBMCs, taken from a glioma patient treated with radiotherapy, temozolomide or both. The TCR sequence derives from a man aged 40-49 years with glioma. The chain is built from TRBV28 and TRBJ1-2; D is possibly TRBD1 (5 bases). CDR3 bases: TGTGCCAGCAGTTCCTATATGGGGACGGGTCATGGCTACACCTTC. Amino acids: CASSSYMGTGHGYTF.